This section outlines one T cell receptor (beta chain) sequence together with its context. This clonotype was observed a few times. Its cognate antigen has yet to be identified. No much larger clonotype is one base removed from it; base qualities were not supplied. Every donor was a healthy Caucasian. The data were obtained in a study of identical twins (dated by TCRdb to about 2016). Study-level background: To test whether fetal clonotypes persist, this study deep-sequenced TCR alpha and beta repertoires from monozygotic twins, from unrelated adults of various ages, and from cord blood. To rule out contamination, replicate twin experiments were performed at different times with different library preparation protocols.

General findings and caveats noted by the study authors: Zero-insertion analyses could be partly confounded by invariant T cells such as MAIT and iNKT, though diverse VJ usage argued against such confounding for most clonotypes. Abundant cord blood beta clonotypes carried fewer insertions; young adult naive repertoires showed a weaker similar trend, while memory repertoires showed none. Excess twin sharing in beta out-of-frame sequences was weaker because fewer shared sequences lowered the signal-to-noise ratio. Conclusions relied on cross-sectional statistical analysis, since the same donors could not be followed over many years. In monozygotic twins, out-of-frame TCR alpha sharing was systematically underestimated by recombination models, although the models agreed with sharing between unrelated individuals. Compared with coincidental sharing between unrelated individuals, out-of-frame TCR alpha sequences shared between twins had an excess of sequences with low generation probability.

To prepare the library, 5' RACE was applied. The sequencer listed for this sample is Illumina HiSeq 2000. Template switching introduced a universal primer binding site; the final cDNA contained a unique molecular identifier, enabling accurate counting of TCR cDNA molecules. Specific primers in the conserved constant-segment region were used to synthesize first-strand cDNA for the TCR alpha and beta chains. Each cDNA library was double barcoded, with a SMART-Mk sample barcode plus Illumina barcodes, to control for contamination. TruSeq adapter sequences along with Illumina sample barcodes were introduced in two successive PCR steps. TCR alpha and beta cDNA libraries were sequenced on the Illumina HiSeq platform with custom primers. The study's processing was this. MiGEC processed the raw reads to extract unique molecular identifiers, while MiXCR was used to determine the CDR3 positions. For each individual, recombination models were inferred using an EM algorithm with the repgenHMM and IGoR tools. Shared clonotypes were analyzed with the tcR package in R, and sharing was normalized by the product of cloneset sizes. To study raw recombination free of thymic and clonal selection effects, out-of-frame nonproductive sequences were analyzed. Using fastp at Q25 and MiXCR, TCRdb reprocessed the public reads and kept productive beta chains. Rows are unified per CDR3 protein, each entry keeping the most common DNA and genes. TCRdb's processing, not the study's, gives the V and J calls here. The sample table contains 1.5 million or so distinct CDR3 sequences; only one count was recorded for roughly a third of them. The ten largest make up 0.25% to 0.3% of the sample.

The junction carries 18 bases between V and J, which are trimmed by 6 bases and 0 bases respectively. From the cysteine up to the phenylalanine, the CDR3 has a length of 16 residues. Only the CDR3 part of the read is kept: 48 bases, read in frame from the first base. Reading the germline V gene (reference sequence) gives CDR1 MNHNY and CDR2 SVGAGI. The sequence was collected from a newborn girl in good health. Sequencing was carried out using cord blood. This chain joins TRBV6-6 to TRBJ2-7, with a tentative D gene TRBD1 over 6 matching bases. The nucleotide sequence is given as TGTGCCAGCAGACCTCCTGGACAGCTCCTCTCCTACGAGCAGTACTTC. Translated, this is CASRPPGQLLSYEQYF.